One and the same sample provided the 8 T cell receptor beta chains below, sequenced in a study of shared clonotypes between healthy human individuals. Some clones are missing from TCRdb's copy, which holds only in-frame ones; the method was immunoSEQ multiplex PCR. Here the sample spans more than 850,000 clones, 78% being singletons. Sequenced: memory CD4+ T cells from PBMCs. Subset here: CD45RA-negative fraction. These receptors were obtained from a man younger than 35 in good health. Some clones in this sample may be carry-over from other donors' samples.

The chain recombines TRBV29-1 with TRBJ1-2; no definite D call. The CDR3 length is 14 residues. V lost 2 bases and J lost 4, with 14 bases in between. Germline V gives CDR1 SQVTM, CDR2 ANQGSEA. CDR3 coding DNA: TGCAGCGTTGAACACCGGGATACGGGCTATGGCTACACCTTC. It yields the protein CSVEHRDTGYGYTF.

The J gene is TRBJ2-7, the V gene TRBV18, with D perhaps TRBD1 or TRBD2 (5 bases each). Germline V lookup: CDR1 KGHSH, CDR2 LQKENI. There are 15 residues in the CDR3. The V and J ends lost 3 bases and 3 bases respectively, with 15 bases between them. CDR3 DNA: TGTGCCAGCTCACCGGGGGAAAACGGACGCTACGAGCAGTACTTC. Its translation is CASSPGENGRYEQYF.

V and J are TRBV5-1 and TRBJ1-1, with D unresolved. This CDR3 spans 15 amino acids. V lost 4 bases to trimming and J lost 1 base, with 14 bases between them. CDR1 and CDR2 from the germline V gene are SGHRS and YFSETQ. Written as DNA, the CDR3 is TGCGCCAGCAGCCTGGGGTGGGAGACGAACACTGAAGCTTTCTTT. It encodes CASSLGWETNTEAFF.

The sample holds many counts of this clone. The chain has TRBV28 and TRBJ1-5, with 9 positions matching TRBD1. Trimming took 3 bases from V and 7 from J; bases not matched to a gene: 13. The germline gives CDR1 MDHEN, CDR2 SYDVKM. This CDR3 region has 17 residues. This chain's CDR3 is CASSLGARTGVGQPQHF. The CDR3 nucleotides are TGTGCCAGCAGTTTGGGGGCCCGGACAGGGGTCGGACAGCCCCAGCATTTT.

V usage is TRBV2 and J usage is TRBJ2-7; D not resolved. From germline, CDR1 is SNHLY and CDR2 FYNNEI. The CDR3 loop spans 13 amino acids. The V and J ends lost 3 bases and 6 bases respectively, with 12 bases between them. The CDR3 DNA reads TGTGCCAGCAGTGAGTCTGGGGTTCGCGAGCAGTACTTC. This encodes CASSESGVREQYF.

This clone was seen only a few times. The CDR3 sequence: CASSVGVITEAFF. The CDR3 DNA sequence: TGTGCCAGCAGCGTAGGGGTCATTACTGAAGCTTTCTTT. The chain links TRBV9 to TRBJ1-1; no clear D gene. Per the germline V gene, CDR1 is SGDLS and CDR2 is YYNGEE. The CDR3 is 13 residues long. Trimming stripped 0 bases from V and 5 bases from J, with 8 bases between.

V gene TRBV5-1 combines with J gene TRBJ2-7, with TRBD2 matching over 9 bases. J lost 7 bases, V lost 0 bases, and 11 bases had no gene match. From germline, CDR1 is SGHRS and CDR2 YFSETQ. The CDR3 totals 16 residues. The CDR3 here is CASSLGTSAGGSEQYF. CDR3 bases: TGCGCCAGCAGCTTGGGGACTAGCGCCGGAGGTAGTGAGCAGTACTTC.

The chain recombines TRBV10-1 with TRBJ2-1, with a possible D match to TRBD2 (6 bases). The CDR3 sequence is 14 residues long. Trimming shortened V by 6 bases and J by 7 bases, and 16 bases separated the two germline ends. Germline CDR1 WNHNN, CDR2 SYGVQD (reference sequence). The CDR3 DNA reads TGCGCCAGCAGCTGGTCACGGGGACTTAATGAGCAGTTCTTC. This encodes CASSWSRGLNEQFF.